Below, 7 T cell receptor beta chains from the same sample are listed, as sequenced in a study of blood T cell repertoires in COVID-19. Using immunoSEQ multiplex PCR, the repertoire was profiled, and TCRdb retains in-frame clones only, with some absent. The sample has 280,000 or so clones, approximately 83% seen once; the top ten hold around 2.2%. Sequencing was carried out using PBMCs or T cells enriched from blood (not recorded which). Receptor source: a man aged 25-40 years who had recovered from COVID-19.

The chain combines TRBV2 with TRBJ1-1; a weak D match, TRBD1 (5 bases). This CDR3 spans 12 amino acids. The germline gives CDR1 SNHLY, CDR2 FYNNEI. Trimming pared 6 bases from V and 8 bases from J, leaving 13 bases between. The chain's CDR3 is CASRDDSSEAFF. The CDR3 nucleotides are TGTGCCAGCAGAGACGACAGTTCCGAAGCTTTCTTT.

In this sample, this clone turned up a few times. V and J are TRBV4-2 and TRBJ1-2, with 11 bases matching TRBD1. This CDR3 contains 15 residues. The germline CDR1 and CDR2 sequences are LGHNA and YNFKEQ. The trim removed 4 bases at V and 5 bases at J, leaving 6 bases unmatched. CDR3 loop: CASSLRDRGSYGYTF. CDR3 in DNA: TGTGCCAGCAGCCTCCGGGACAGGGGGTCATATGGCTACACCTTC.

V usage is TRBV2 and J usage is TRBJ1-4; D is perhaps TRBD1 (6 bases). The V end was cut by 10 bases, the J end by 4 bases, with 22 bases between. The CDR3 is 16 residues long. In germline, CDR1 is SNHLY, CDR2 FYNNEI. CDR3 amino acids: CAIPGQGSERNEKLFF. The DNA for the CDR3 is TGTGCCATCCCGGGACAAGGTTCGGAGCGTAATGAAAAACTGTTTTTT.

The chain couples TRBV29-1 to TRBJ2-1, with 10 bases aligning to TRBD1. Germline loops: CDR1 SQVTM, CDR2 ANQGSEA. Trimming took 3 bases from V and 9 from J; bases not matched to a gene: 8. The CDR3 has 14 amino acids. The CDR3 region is CSVEPGQGYGEQFF. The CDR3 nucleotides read TGCAGCGTTGAGCCGGGACAGGGGTACGGTGAGCAGTTCTTC.

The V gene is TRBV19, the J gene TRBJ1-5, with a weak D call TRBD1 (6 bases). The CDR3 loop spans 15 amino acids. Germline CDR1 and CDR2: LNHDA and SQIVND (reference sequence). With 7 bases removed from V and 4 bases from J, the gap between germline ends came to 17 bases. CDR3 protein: CASTDPSRGNQPQHF. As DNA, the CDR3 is TGTGCCAGTACCGATCCCTCTAGGGGGAATCAGCCCCAGCATTTT. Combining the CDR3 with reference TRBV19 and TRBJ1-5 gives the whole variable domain DGGITQSPKYLFRKEGQNVTLSCEQNLNHDAMYWYRQDPGQGLRLIYYSQIVNDFQKGDIAEGYSVSREKKESFPLTVTSAQKNPTAFYLCASTDPSRGNQPQHFGDGTRLSIL.

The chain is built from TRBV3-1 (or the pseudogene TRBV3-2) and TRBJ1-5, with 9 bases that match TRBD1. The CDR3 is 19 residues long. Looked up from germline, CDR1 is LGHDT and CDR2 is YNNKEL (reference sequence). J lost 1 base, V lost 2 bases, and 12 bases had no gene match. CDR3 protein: CASSQKPGQGKRSNQPQHF. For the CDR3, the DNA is TGTGCCAGCAGCCAAAAGCCGGGACAGGGAAAGAGAAGCAATCAGCCCCAGCATTTT.

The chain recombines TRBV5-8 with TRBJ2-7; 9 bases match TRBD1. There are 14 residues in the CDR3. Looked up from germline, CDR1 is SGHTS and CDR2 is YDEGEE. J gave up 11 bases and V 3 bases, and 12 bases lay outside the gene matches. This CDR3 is CASSSRPYGQGKYF. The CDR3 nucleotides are TGTGCCAGCAGCTCCCGTCCTTACGGACAGGGGAAGTACTTC.